This T cell receptor (beta chain) is from a study of T cell responses to AZD1222 COVID-19 vaccine. With respect to this clone: Its antigen is undetermined.

CDR1 is SGHRS, CDR2 YFSETQ, per germline. V gave up 0 bases and J gave up 1 base, with 9 bases separating them. The CDR3 has 15 amino acids. Measured with immunoSEQ multiplex PCR; TCRdb has only the in-frame clones, and not every one. The profile shows roughly 140,000 clones, approximately 91% of them singletons. Study results and limitations: The number of AZD1222 recipients seropositive at baseline was only five or six.

Second-dose schedules of about 4 or about 12 weeks were combined. Here the sequenced sample was peripheral blood, taken 28 days after the second AZD1222 dose. This receptor was taken from an adult who received the AZD1222 COVID-19 vaccine. V is TRBV5-1 and J is TRBJ2-3, with TRBD2 as a possible D gene (5 bases). CDR3 DNA sequence: TGCGCCAGCAGCTTGGCCCTGCGGGGCACAGATACGCAGTATTTT. Amino acids: CASSLALRGTDTQYF.